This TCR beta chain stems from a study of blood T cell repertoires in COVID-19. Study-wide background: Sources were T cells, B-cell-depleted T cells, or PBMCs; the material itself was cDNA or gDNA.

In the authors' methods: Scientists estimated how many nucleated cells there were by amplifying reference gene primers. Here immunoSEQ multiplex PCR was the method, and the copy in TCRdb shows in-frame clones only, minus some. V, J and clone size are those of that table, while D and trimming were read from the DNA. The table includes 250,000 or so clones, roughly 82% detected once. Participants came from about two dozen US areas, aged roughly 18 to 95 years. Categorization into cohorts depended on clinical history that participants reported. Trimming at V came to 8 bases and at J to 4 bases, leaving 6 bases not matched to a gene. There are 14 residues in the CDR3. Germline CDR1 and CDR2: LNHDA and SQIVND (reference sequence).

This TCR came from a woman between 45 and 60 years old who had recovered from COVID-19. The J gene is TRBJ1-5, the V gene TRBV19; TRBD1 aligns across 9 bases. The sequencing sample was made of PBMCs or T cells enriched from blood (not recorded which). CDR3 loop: CASCSGTGNQPQHF. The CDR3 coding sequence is TGTGCCAGTTGCTCCGGGACAGGGAATCAGCCCCAGCATTTT. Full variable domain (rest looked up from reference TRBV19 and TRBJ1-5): DGGITQSPKYLFRKEGQNVTLSCEQNLNHDAMYWYRQDPGQGLRLIYYSQIVNDFQKGDIAEGYSVSREKKESFPLTVTSAQKNPTAFYLCASCSGTGNQPQHFGDGTRLSIL.